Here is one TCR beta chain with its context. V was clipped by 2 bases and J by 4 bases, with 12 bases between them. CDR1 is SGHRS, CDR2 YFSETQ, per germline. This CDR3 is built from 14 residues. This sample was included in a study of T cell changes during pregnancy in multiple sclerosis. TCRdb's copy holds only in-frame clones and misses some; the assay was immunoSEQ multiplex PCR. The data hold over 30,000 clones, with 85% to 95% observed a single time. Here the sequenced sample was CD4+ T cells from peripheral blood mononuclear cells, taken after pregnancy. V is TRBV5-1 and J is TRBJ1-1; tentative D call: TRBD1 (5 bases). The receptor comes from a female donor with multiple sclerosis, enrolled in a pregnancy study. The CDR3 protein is CASSFGGSATEAFF. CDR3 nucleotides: TGCGCCAGCAGCTTCGGGGGGTCGGCCACTGAAGCTTTCTTT.